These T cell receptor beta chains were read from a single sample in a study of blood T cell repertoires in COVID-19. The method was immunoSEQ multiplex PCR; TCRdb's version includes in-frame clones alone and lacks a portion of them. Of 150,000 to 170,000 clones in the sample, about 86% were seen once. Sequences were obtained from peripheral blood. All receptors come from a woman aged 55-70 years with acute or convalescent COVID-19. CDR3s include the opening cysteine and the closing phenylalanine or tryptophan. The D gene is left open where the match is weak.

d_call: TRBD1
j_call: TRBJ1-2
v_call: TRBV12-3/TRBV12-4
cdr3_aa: CASNQQGTYGYTF
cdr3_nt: TGTGCCAGCAATCAACAGGGGACCTATGGCTACACCTTC

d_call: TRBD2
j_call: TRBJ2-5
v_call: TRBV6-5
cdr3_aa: CASRGSGVTQYF
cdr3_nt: TGTGCCAGCAGGGGTAGCGGGGTAACCCAGTACTTC

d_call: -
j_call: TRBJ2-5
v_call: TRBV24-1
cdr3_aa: CATSDLQYRAAQYF
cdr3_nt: TGTGCCACCAGTGATTTGCAGTACAGAGCGGCCCAGTACTTC

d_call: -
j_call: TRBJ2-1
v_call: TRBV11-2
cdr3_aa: CASSLGLYNEQFF
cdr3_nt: TGTGCCAGCAGCCTGGGACTTTACAATGAGCAGTTCTTC

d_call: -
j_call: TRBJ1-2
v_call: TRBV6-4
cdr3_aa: CASSPGYGYTF
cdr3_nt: TGTGCCAGCAGCCCAGGGTATGGCTACACCTTC

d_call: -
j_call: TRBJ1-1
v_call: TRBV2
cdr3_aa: CASSVRVNTEAFF
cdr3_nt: TGTGCCAGCAGTGTCAGGGTGAACACTGAAGCTTTCTTT

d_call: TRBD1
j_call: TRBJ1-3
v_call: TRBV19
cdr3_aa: CASSTQGYGGNTIYF
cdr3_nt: TGTGCCAGTAGTACACAGGGGTATGGGGGAAACACCATATATTTT

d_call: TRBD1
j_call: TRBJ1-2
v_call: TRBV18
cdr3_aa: CASSPGTGSFPNYGYTF
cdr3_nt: TGTGCCAGCTCACCAGGGACAGGGTCCTTCCCTAACTATGGCTACACCTTC

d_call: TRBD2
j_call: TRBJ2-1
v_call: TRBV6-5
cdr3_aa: CASSSQRGAIMYEQFF
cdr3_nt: TGTGCCAGCAGTTCCCAGCGGGGGGCTATCATGTATGAGCAGTTCTTC

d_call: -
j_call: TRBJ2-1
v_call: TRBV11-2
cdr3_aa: CASSPSSRSEQFF
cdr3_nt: TGTGCCAGCAGCCCATCTTCCCGAAGCGAGCAGTTCTTC

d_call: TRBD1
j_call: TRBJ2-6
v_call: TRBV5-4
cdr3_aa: CASSPGQGISGANVLTF
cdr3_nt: TGTGCCAGCAGCCCGGGACAGGGGATCTCTGGGGCCAACGTCCTGACTTTC